This T cell receptor (beta chain) originates from a study of cytomegalovirus exposure and HLA in healthy donors. Study information: Most genotyped donors, approximately 81% of roughly 400, had Caucasian-associated genetic ancestry.

The PCR contained 60 Vbeta and 13 Jbeta primers. The assay was immunoSEQ multiplex PCR, and TCRdb's table has in-frame clones only and misses some. The sample includes approximately 180,000 clones, approximately 78% of them seen just once. There are a few counts of this clone. This receptor was obtained from a woman aged 18-29 years in good health and CMV-seronegative. Material: PBMCs.

The CDR3, as DNA: TGTGCCAGCAGCTTAATGACTAGCGGGAGGGCTGTCAATGAGCAGTTCTTC. Translation: CASSLMTSGRAVNEQFF. V is TRBV11-2 and J is TRBJ2-1; TRBD2 matches 14 bases. Germline loops: CDR1 SGHAT, CDR2 FQNNGV. Germline trimming cut 2 bases from V and 6 bases from J; bases unmatched to any gene: 6. CDR3 length equals 17 residues.